Listed here is a single TCR beta chain. The target antigen is unknown. The data belong to a study of persistence of HIV-infected CD4 T cells. Germline V CDR1 and CDR2: SGDLS, YYNGEE. The CDR3 runs to 15 residues. The V gene lost 1 base and the J gene lost 1 base, with 10 bases spanning the gap. The stimulus was lysate of CMV-infected fibroblasts, about 11 ug/mL. Responding CD4+ T cells were sorted by upregulation of both CD40 ligand and CD69. This was the immunoSEQ version 4 assay in survey mode. Only in-frame clones appear in the TCRdb table, and some are missing; sequencing was by immunoSEQ multiplex PCR. The sample consists of several thousand clones, 64% of them appearing once. General study results and limits: Antigen-responding cells were enriched for degenerate expanded CDR3beta sequences.

Here the sequenced sample was CD4+ T cells sorted from PBMCs after approximately 20-hour stimulation, taken from a patient who received antiretroviral therapy. The chain uses TRBV9 and TRBJ2-3; weak D call: TRBD2 (6 bases). The TCR sequence derives from an adult man with HIV who was CMV-seropositive. CDR3 protein: CASSVSGSRTDTQYF. The CDR3 DNA reads as TGTGCCAGCAGCGTATCCGGGAGCCGCACAGATACGCAGTATTTT.